The rows below give T cell receptor beta chains drawn from one sample of a study of blood T cell repertoires in COVID-19. Clones were sequenced by immunoSEQ multiplex PCR, and TCRdb holds only the in-frame ones, with some missing. The sample carries 54,000 or so clones, more than 75% recorded once. Sequenced material: peripheral blood. The receptor source for this set is a man aged 45-65 years with active COVID-19. CDR3s include the opening cysteine and the closing phenylalanine or tryptophan. A D gene is named only where the DNA matches it firmly. Expanded clones get a size class; other rows say once, few or many, or leave the size out.

TRBV5-4	TRBD1	TRBJ2-1	NA	TGTGCCAGCAGCCCGGGACAGGGGGCGTACAATGAGCAGTTCTTC	CASSPGQGAYNEQFF
TRBV5-1	TRBD1	TRBJ1-1	NA	TGCGCCAGCAGCTCCGATCCGGTGGGACAGGGGACCACTGAAGCTTTCTTT	CASSSDPVGQGTTEAFF
TRBV7-9	TRBD1	TRBJ1-4	NA	TGTGCCAGCAGCCCCGGACAGGGGAATGAAAAACTGTTTTTT	CASSPGQGNEKLFF
TRBV6-1	NA	TRBJ1-2	NA	TGTGCCAGCAGTGAAGTCCCAGGGCTTGGTTATGGCTACACCTTC	CASSEVPGLGYGYTF
TRBV25-1	TRBD2	TRBJ2-1	NA	TGTGCCAGCAGTGGGCCGAGCGGGGGGACGTACAATGAGCAGTTCTTC	CASSGPSGGTYNEQFF
TRBV19	NA	TRBJ2-5	NA	TGTGCCAGTAGTATAGGTGGAAGGGCCCAGGGGACCCAGTACTTC	CASSIGGRAQGTQYF
TRBV19	NA	TRBJ1-2	NA	TGTGCCAGTAGTGGACTGAACTATGGCTACACCTTC	CASSGLNYGYTF
TRBV9	TRBD1	TRBJ1-1	NA	TGTGCCAGCAGCGCCCTAGACAGGGGGGTCACTGAAGCTTTCTTT	CASSALDRGVTEAFF
TRBV28	NA	TRBJ1-6	NA	TGTGCCAGCAGCCTCACAGGGCCTCCGGCACCCCTCCACTTT	CASSLTGPPAPLHF
TRBV9	TRBD2	TRBJ2-5	NA	TGTGCCAGCAGCGGTGGACTAGCCTCGGAGACCCAGTACTTC	CASSGGLASETQYF
TRBV9	TRBD2	TRBJ2-2	NA	TGTGCCAGCAGCGCTAAGAGGGCGGGGGGAAACACCGGGGAGCTGTTTTTT	CASSAKRAGGNTGELFF
TRBV11-2	NA	TRBJ2-5	NA	TGTGCCAGCAGCTCCCTATCAGAGACCCAGTACTTC	CASSSLSETQYF
TRBV27	NA	TRBJ2-1	NA	TGTGCCAGCAGTTTATCAGCGACTACTCACAATGAGCAGTTCTTC	CASSLSATTHNEQFF
TRBV27	TRBD1	TRBJ2-1	few	TGTGCCAGCAGTGGACAGGGACTTTCCTACAATGAGCAGTTCTTC	CASSGQGLSYNEQFF
TRBV5-1	TRBD2	TRBJ2-7	NA	TGCGCCAGCAGCTCGAGGGGACTAGCGGGACCAAACGAGCAGTACTTC	CASSSRGLAGPNEQYF
TRBV15	TRBD1	TRBJ2-7	few	TGTGCCACCAGCACCGGGACAGGGGCCTACGAGCAGTACTTC	CATSTGTGAYEQYF
TRBV11-2	NA	TRBJ2-3	NA	TGTGCCAGCAGCTTTAGGAGGGCGCTAGATACGCAGTATTTT	CASSFRRALDTQYF
TRBV27	NA	TRBJ2-3	NA	TGTGCCAGCAGTTTTTTTTCCGGAGCATTGTGGGCAGATACGCAGTATTTT	CASSFFSGALWADTQYF
TRBV19	TRBD2	TRBJ2-1	NA	TGTGCCAGTAGTGAGGTGGGCGGGAGGGCCAATGAGCAGTTCTTC	CASSEVGGRANEQFF
TRBV6-5	TRBD1	TRBJ1-2	NA	TGTGCCAGCAGTCCCGACAGGGGGCTCGGCTACACCTTC	CASSPDRGLGYTF
TRBV7-9	NA	TRBJ2-1	few	TGTGCCAGCAGCTCAGGGGTTGGAGCAGAGCAGTTCTTC	CASSSGVGAEQFF
TRBV30	TRBD2	TRBJ2-3	NA	TGTGCCTGGAGTCGGACTAGCGGGAGGCTCTCCACGCAGTATTTT	CAWSRTSGRLSTQYF
TRBV12-3/TRBV12-4	NA	TRBJ1-3	NA	TGTGCCAGCAGTTTCGGCTCTGGAAACACCATATATTTT	CASSFGSGNTIYF
TRBV3-1/TRBV3-2	NA	TRBJ2-2	NA	TGTGCCAGCAGCCCAAGAGCTACCGGGGAGCTGTTTTTT	CASSPRATGELFF
TRBV5-6	TRBD1	TRBJ1-2	NA	TGTGCCAGCACCAGGACAGGGGACGTCTATGGCTACACCTTC	CASTRTGDVYGYTF
TRBV14	NA	TRBJ2-5	once	TGTGCCAGCAGCCAAGTTTTCTCCCAAGAGACCCAGTACTTC	CASSQVFSQETQYF
TRBV3-1/TRBV3-2	NA	TRBJ2-2	NA	TGTGCCAGCAGCCAAGGCGACTCGTACCGAACCGGGGAGCTGTTTTTT	CASSQGDSYRTGELFF
TRBV5-1	TRBD2	TRBJ2-5	NA	TGCGCCAGCAGCTTGGGGACTAGCGGGTGGGAGACCCAGTACTTC	CASSLGTSGWETQYF
TRBV7-9	NA	TRBJ1-3	NA	TGTGCCAGCAGCTTAGGCGGGAACTCTGGAAACACCATATATTTT	CASSLGGNSGNTIYF
TRBV28	TRBD1	TRBJ2-5	NA	TGTGCCAGCAAGACAGGGGGGAAGGAGACCCAGTACTTC	CASKTGGKETQYF
TRBV24-1	TRBD1	TRBJ1-2	medium-sized	TGTGCCACCAGTGATCCGGGACAGGGCGGCTATGGCTACACCTTC	CATSDPGQGGYGYTF
TRBV28	NA	TRBJ2-1	NA	TGTGCCAGCAGTTTATCAGCGGGAAAACCTGGGGGCTATAATGAGCAGTTCTTC	CASSLSAGKPGGYNEQFF
TRBV7-3	TRBD2	TRBJ2-3	NA	TGTGCCAGCAGTAGAATAGCGGGGGACGATACGCAGTATTTT	CASSRIAGDDTQYF
TRBV19	TRBD1	TRBJ1-6	NA	TGTGCCAGTAGTGAACAGGGGACTTCACCCCTCCACTTT	CASSEQGTSPLHF
TRBV9	NA	TRBJ1-1	once	TGTGCCAGCAGCGGGCAGGGGTCCTTGAACACTGAAGCTTTCTTT	CASSGQGSLNTEAFF
TRBV5-4	NA	TRBJ2-7	NA	TGTGCCAGCAGCCCCGGCGGAGCCTACGAGCAGTACTTC	CASSPGGAYEQYF
TRBV19	TRBD1	TRBJ2-2	NA	TGTGCCAGTAGCACGACAGGGGGCGCGAACACCGGGGAGCTGTTTTTT	CASSTTGGANTGELFF
TRBV2	TRBD1	TRBJ1-2	NA	TGTGCCAGCATAGGGGGCCCACATACCTATGGCTACACCTTC	CASIGGPHTYGYTF
TRBV28	TRBD1	TRBJ2-1	once	TGTGCCAGCAGCCCCGCCGGGACAGGGACCTACAATGAGCAGTTCTTC	CASSPAGTGTYNEQFF
TRBV5-1	TRBD2	TRBJ2-7	NA	TGCGCCAGCAGCTTGGTAGCGGGAGGCGAGCAGTACTTC	CASSLVAGGEQYF